The source of this T cell receptor (beta chain) is a study of cytomegalovirus exposure and HLA in healthy donors. A multiplex PCR was run with 60 Vbeta primers and 13 Jbeta primers. Measured with immunoSEQ multiplex PCR; TCRdb has only the in-frame clones, and not every one. The sample has some 150,000 clones; 60% to 85% are singletons. The table lists this clone with a count of one. What it recognizes is unknown. General observations from the study: Across donors, sequencing depth was assumed by presence/absence analyses to be roughly uniform. It emerged from a later analysis that several of the most significant clusters appeared to be linked to common viral pathogens.

CDR3 length: 15 residues. After removal of 4 bases from V and 6 bases from J, the junction contained 6 bases not matched to a gene. Germline V gives CDR1 LNHDA, CDR2 SQIVND (reference sequence). The sequencing sample was made of PBMCs. The receptor comes from a female donor in good health and CMV-seropositive. The chain carries TRBV19 and TRBJ2-3; 11 positions agree with TRBD1. The CDR3 bases are TGTGCCAGTAGTAGCCCGGGACAGGGGGGGGATACGCAGTATTTT. Residues: CASSSPGQGGDTQYF. Based on the CDR3 plus reference TRBV19 and TRBJ2-3, the full variable domain is DGGITQSPKYLFRKEGQNVTLSCEQNLNHDAMYWYRQDPGQGLRLIYYSQIVNDFQKGDIAEGYSVSREKKESFPLTVTSAQKNPTAFYLCASSSPGQGGDTQYFGPGTRLTVL.